A single sample gave rise to the 28 T cell receptor beta chains below, sequenced in a study of blood T cell repertoires in COVID-19. Produced via immunoSEQ multiplex PCR; TCRdb's table is partial and in-frame only. This sample has some 64,000 clones, with roughly 80% found just once. The sequencing input was peripheral blood. All receptors derive from a woman aged 80 or older with active or convalescent COVID-19.

The V call is TRBV19, the J call TRBJ1-5; D unresolved. V was shortened by 3 bases and J by 3 bases, with 9 bases between the two germline ends. The CDR3 has 14 amino acids. The germline gives CDR1 LNHDA, CDR2 SQIVND (reference sequence). CDR3 sequence (DNA): TGTGCCAGTAGTATGAGCGGATCCAATCAGCCCCAGCATTTT. Amino acid sequence: CASSMSGSNQPQHF.

The chain uses TRBV13 and TRBJ2-7, with D perhaps matching TRBD1 (6 bases). Germline V gene data show CDR1 as PRHDT and CDR2 as FYEKMQ (reference sequence). This CDR3 is 13 amino acids long. V shed 1 base and J shed 3 bases, with 7 bases lying between them. This CDR3 reads CASSLARGYEQYF. CDR3 in DNA: TGTGCCAGCAGCTTAGCCAGGGGCTACGAGCAGTACTTC.

The V and J genes are TRBV12-3 or TRBV12-4 and TRBJ1-3; D ambiguous. Trimming left V 7 bases short and J 15 bases short, with 13 bases between. The CDR3 has 10 amino acids. CDR3 nucleotide sequence: TGTGCCAGCAAACGGGGAGTGGCATATTTT. Protein product: CASKRGVAYF.

V usage is TRBV6-5 and J usage is TRBJ2-3; 12 nucleotides agree with TRBD2. The V gene end was trimmed by 7 bases and the J gene end by 6 bases; junction bases not matched to a gene: 8. The CDR3 has 15 residues. Germline V lookup: CDR1 MNHEY, CDR2 SVGAGI. CDR3 sequence: CASTTTSGGWDTQYF. Here the CDR3 DNA reads TGTGCCAGCACTACGACTAGCGGGGGCTGGGATACGCAGTATTTT.

This clone was detected only a few times. V is TRBV5-4 and J is TRBJ2-7, with 13 nucleotides matching TRBD2. Germline-derived CDR1 and CDR2 are SGHNT and YYREEE (reference sequence). This CDR3 contains 15 residues. Losses at the gene ends were 5 bases for V and 1 base for J; bases not matched to a gene: 3. CDR3 in DNA: TGTGCCAGCAGACCGGGACTAGCGGGGTCCTACGAGCAGTACTTC. Encoded protein: CASRPGLAGSYEQYF. Combining the CDR3 with reference TRBV5-4 and TRBJ2-7 gives the whole variable domain ETGVTQSPTHLIKTRGQQVTLRCSSQSGHNTVSWYQQALGQGPQFIFQYYREEENGRGNFPPRFSGLQFPNYSSELNVNALELDDSALYLCASRPGLAGSYEQYFGPGTRLTVT.

This rearrangement joins TRBV6-6 to TRBJ2-1; no clear D gene. The germline CDR1 and CDR2 sequences are MNHNY and SVGAGI (reference sequence). This CDR3 comprises 12 residues. Trimming removed 5 bases at V and 5 bases at J, with 7 bases between. The CDR3 bases are TGTGCCAGCAGTCCAGGTGACAATGAGCAGTTCTTC. Translated: CASSPGDNEQFF.

V gene TRBV5-1 combines with J gene TRBJ2-1; D unresolved. Germline-derived CDR1 and CDR2 are SGHRS and YFSETQ. Between the trimmed V and J ends, which lost 1 base and 4 bases, there was a span of 6 bases. The CDR3 is 13 amino acids. DNA of the CDR3: TGCGCCAGCAGCTTGAACAATTACAATGAGCAGTTCTTC. This codes for CASSLNNYNEQFF.

This clone showed up just once. This chain uses TRBV5-4 with TRBJ1-4, with 7 bases identical to TRBD1. Trimming cost V 4 bases and J 3 bases; bases outside gene matches: 9. The CDR3 is made up of 16 amino acids. Germline V gene lookup returns CDR1 SGHNT and CDR2 YYREEE (reference sequence). This chain's CDR3 is CASSKQGSVANEKLFF. As DNA, the CDR3 is TGTGCCAGCAGCAAACAGGGGTCGGTGGCTAATGAAAAACTGTTTTTT.

This chain uses TRBV3-1 (or the pseudogene TRBV3-2) with TRBJ2-7, with D maybe TRBD1 (5 bases). Germline loops: CDR1 LGHDT, CDR2 YNNKEL (reference sequence). With 0 bases removed from V and 4 bases from J, the gap between germline ends came to 13 bases. This CDR3 has 15 amino acids. The CDR3 spells CASSQDRARIYEQYF. DNA of the CDR3: TGTGCCAGCAGCCAAGACAGGGCCAGGATATACGAGCAGTACTTC.

This clone was seen only once. The J gene is TRBJ1-1, the V gene TRBV6-5; 8 bases map to TRBD1. In germline, CDR1 is MNHEY, CDR2 SVGAGI. The CDR3 consists of 15 residues. J gave up 4 bases and V 6 bases, and 10 bases lay outside the gene matches. The CDR3 is CASRHSGGKVTEAFF. CDR3 nucleotides: TGTGCCAGCAGGCACTCAGGGGGCAAGGTCACTGAAGCTTTCTTT.

This clone was seen once. The gene calls are TRBV27 and TRBJ2-2; D is unresolved. Germline values: CDR1 MNHEY, CDR2 SMNVEV (reference sequence). The CDR3 is 14 amino acids. V lost 7 bases to trimming and J lost 1 base, with 10 bases between them. CDR3 residues: CASTPHRNTGELFF. The CDR3, as DNA: TGTGCCAGCACCCCCCACAGGAACACCGGGGAGCTGTTTTTT.

This clone appeared a single time. The CDR3 spells CASSLAGGTGYYGYTF. The CDR3 coding sequence is TGTGCCAGCAGCTTAGCGGGCGGGACAGGATACTATGGCTACACCTTC. The gene calls are TRBV7-2 and TRBJ1-2; TRBD1 matches at 8 bases. The CDR3 is made up of 16 amino acids. V gave up 0 bases and J gave up 3 bases; unmatched junction bases: 6. CDR1 is SGHTA and CDR2 is FQGNSA in the germline V gene. The variable domain in full, completed from reference TRBV7-2 and TRBJ1-2, reads GAGVSQSPSNKVTEKGKDVELRCDPISGHTALYWYRQSLGQGLEFLIYFQGNSAPDKSGLPSDRFSAERTGGSVSTLTIQRTQQEDSAVYLCASSLAGGTGYYGYTFGSGTRLTVV.

The rearrangement uses TRBV10-3 and TRBJ1-2; 7 bases match TRBD1. This CDR3 has 13 amino acids. Germline CDR1 ENHRY, CDR2 SYGVKD. With 6 bases clipped from V and 8 bases from J, the junction kept 9 bases outside the gene matches. CDR3 sequence reads: CAIRGQRAGGYTF. CDR3 coding DNA: TGTGCCATCAGGGGACAGAGAGCTGGCGGCTACACCTTC.

The V and J genes are TRBV6-4 and TRBJ2-3; 10 bases line up with TRBD2. Germline V gene data show CDR1 as MRHNA and CDR2 as SNTAGT. Trimming at V came to 6 bases and at J to 1 base, leaving 4 bases not matched to a gene. The CDR3 is 15 residues long. As DNA, the CDR3 is TGTGCCAGCAGCCCTACTAGCGGGGGCACAGATACGCAGTATTTT. Encoded protein: CASSPTSGGTDTQYF.

J is TRBJ1-1 and V is TRBV7-3; tentative D call: TRBD1 (5 bases). This CDR3 contains 15 residues. Trimming pared 5 bases from V and 6 bases from J, leaving 19 bases between. Looked up from germline, CDR1 is SGHTA and CDR2 is FQGTGA. The CDR3 coding sequence is TGTGCCAGCAGCACCGCGGGACTGCCCATCTCTGAAGCTTTCTTT. Translation: CASSTAGLPISEAFF.

This chain connects TRBV5-1 to TRBJ1-4, with D maybe TRBD1 (5 bases). V dropped 4 bases and J dropped 5 bases, with 12 bases sitting between them. Germline V gene sequence: CDR1 SGHRS, CDR2 YFSETQ. CDR3 length: 14 residues. The CDR3 region is CASSTTGSNEKLFF. The CDR3 DNA reads as TGCGCCAGCAGCACTACAGGATCGAATGAAAAACTGTTTTTT.

This clone was detected once. The V and J genes are TRBV4-2 and TRBJ2-7; 13 positions match TRBD2. CDR3 length: 15 amino acids. The ends lost 4 bases at V and 5 bases at J; junction bases unmatched: 5. Germline V gene sequence: CDR1 LGHNA, CDR2 YNFKEQ. In DNA form, the CDR3 reads TGTGCCAGCAGCCCCAGGACTAGCGGGGGCGACGAGCAGTACTTC. Its protein is CASSPRTSGGDEQYF.

Ten or more counts support this clone. The rearrangement joins TRBV7-9 to TRBJ1-3; perhaps TRBD1 as D (6 bases). Between the trimmed V and J ends, which lost 6 bases and 2 bases, there was a span of 11 bases. CDR1 is SEHNR, CDR2 FQNEAQ, per germline (reference sequence). The CDR3 contains 14 residues. The CDR3 DNA sequence: TGTGCCAGCAGTTTTAACAGGGCTGGAAACACCATATATTTT. This encodes CASSFNRAGNTIYF.

The V gene is TRBV7-9, the J gene TRBJ2-3; 9 positions agree with TRBD2. CDR1 is SEHNR, CDR2 FQNEAQ, per germline (reference sequence). The CDR3 sequence is 19 residues long. V gave up 1 base and J gave up 4 bases; unmatched junction bases: 15. The CDR3 DNA sequence: TGTGCCAGCAGCTTAGGCTTGCGGGGGGGGACAGTCTCTCCAGATACGCAGTATTTT. Translation gives CASSLGLRGGTVSPDTQYF.

The chain is built from TRBV29-1 and TRBJ2-5; 8 bases are a match to TRBD2. The CDR3 is made up of 13 amino acids. V lost 0 bases, J lost 7 bases, and 4 bases stayed unmatched. Germline V lookup: CDR1 SQVTM, CDR2 ANQGSEA. The CDR3 DNA sequence: TGCAGCGTTGAAGAGACTCGGGAGGGGACCCAGTACTTC. Protein sequence: CSVEETREGTQYF.

The chain joins TRBV11-3 to TRBJ2-5, with 10 nucleotides matching TRBD2. Unmatched junction bases numbered 1, after V lost 1 base and J lost 2 bases. Germline V gene sequence: CDR1 SGHNT, CDR2 YENEEA. The length of the CDR3 is 15 residues. The CDR3 nucleotides are TGTGCCAGCAGCTTAGCTAGCGGGGGACAAGAGACCCAGTACTTC. This encodes CASSLASGGQETQYF.

The CDR3 region is CARQGNEKLFF. In DNA form, the CDR3 reads TGTGCCCGGCAGGGTAATGAAAAACTGTTTTTT. The chain uses TRBV30 and TRBJ1-4, with D possibly matching TRBD1 (5 bases). The germline CDR1 and CDR2 sequences are GTSNPN and SVGIG (reference sequence). V shed 8 bases and J shed 4 bases, with 8 bases lying between them. The CDR3 runs 11 residues.

This clone was observed a handful of times. The chain is built from TRBV7-6 and TRBJ1-3; 7 bases match TRBD1. The CDR3 runs to 17 residues. CDR1 and CDR2 from the germline V gene are SGHVS and FNYEAQ. V was clipped by 1 base and J by 0 bases; unmatched bases: 6. CDR3 sequence (DNA): TGTGCCAGCAGCTTAGTTCAAGGGGGCAACTCTGGAAACACCATATATTTT. Its translation: CASSLVQGGNSGNTIYF.

J is TRBJ1-2 and V is TRBV5-1; D is ambiguous. Trimming removed 0 bases from V and 2 bases from J, with 14 bases in between. Germline CDR1 reads SGHRS; CDR2 reads YFSETQ. The CDR3 spans 16 residues. The CDR3 nucleotides read TGCGCCAGCAGCTTGGTATCGGGGAGTTTAAACTATGGCTACACCTTC. Translated, it gives CASSLVSGSLNYGYTF.

The genes are TRBV5-1 and TRBJ1-4; no firm D call. CDR1 and CDR2 from the germline V gene are SGHRS and YFSETQ. There are 14 residues in the CDR3. V gave up 4 bases and J gave up 6 bases, with 13 bases separating them. The CDR3 loop reads CASSPWQADEKLFF. CDR3 DNA sequence: TGCGCCAGCAGCCCTTGGCAGGCCGATGAAAAACTGTTTTTT.

The gene calls are TRBV5-1 and TRBJ1-4, with TRBD1 matching over 8 bases. J lost 5 bases, V lost 0 bases, and 9 bases had no gene match. This CDR3 contains 17 residues. CDR1 and CDR2 from the germline V gene are SGHRS and YFSETQ. For the CDR3, the DNA is TGCGCCAGCAGCTTGGGGGATTGGACAGGGACAAATGAAAAACTGTTTTTT. This translates into CASSLGDWTGTNEKLFF.

The genes are TRBV5-1 and TRBJ1-3; 12 nucleotides agree with TRBD1. Germline-derived CDR1 and CDR2 are SGHRS and YFSETQ. CDR3 length equals 15 residues. V shed 3 bases, J shed 7 bases, and the junction held 5 bases outside the gene matches. The CDR3 DNA is TGCGCCAGCAGCTCCGAGGGACAGGGGGCCAACACCATATATTTT. This encodes CASSSEGQGANTIYF.

The chain couples TRBV11-2 to TRBJ2-7; no reliable D call. This CDR3 is 14 amino acids long. The V gene's germline CDR1 is SGHAT and CDR2 FQNNGV. The V end lost 2 bases, the J end lost 6 bases, and 14 bases lay between the germline ends. The CDR3: CASSLSRATIEQYF. The CDR3 DNA sequence: TGTGCCAGCAGCTTATCTAGAGCGACGATCGAGCAGTACTTC. Full variable domain (outside the CDR3, taken from reference TRBV11-2 and TRBJ2-7): EAGVAQSPRYKIIEKRQSVAFWCNPISGHATLYWYQQILGQGPKLLIQFQNNGVVDDSQLPKDRFSAERLKGVDSTLKIQPAKLEDSAVYLCASSLSRATIEQYFGPGTRLTVT.